The entry that follows covers one T cell receptor (beta chain) sequence. Study processing details: Counting gave a median of approximately 97,000 TCRs per sample, with values ranging from roughly 23,224 to 700,000. Each CDR3 protein is one row after TCRdb ran MiXCR on the RACE reads. The V and J calls here are based on TCRdb, not the publication. The sample lists approximately 100,000 distinct CDR3 sequences, 11% occurring once. The data were obtained in a study of human T cells and chemical hapten exposure. Study details: Diphenylcyclopropenone doses were given weekly to the scalps of patients across the roughly 25-week study. Cases of alopecia areata, totalis or universalis occurred in a predominantly female patient group. TCR yields per sample varied, mainly owing to small pooled library volume differences.

V dropped 5 bases and J dropped 0; count of bases not matched to a gene: 10. The CDR3 length is 18 residues. Germline CDR1 reads SGHTA; CDR2 reads FQGNSA. The time point here: patch test 1, 2 weeks after DPC sensitization. Noted treatment: therapeutic diphenylcyclopropenone sensitization with weekly scalp DPC. This TCR was recovered from a woman in her forties with alopecia areata. Some clones in this sample may be carry-over from other donors' samples. The sequences come from whole blood, collected in connection with sensitization to the hapten diphenylcyclopropenone (DPC). The chain is built from TRBV7-2 and TRBJ1-5, with 10 bases identical to TRBD1. The CDR3 DNA follows: TGTGCCAGCAGCCCCAATGACAGGGGGCCCTATAGCAATCAGCCCCAGCATTTT. Translated: CASSPNDRGPYSNQPQHF.